This TCR beta chain derives from a study of patients and donors after allogeneic stem cell transplantation. One entry per CDR3 protein, called by TCRdb with MiXCR from the RT-PCR reads. Among some 40,000 distinct CDR3 sequences listed, around a third were seen once. CDR3 size: 17 residues. The ends lost 4 bases at V and 2 bases at J; junction bases unmatched: 10. This chain links TRBV12-3 or TRBV12-4 with TRBJ1-5, with 8 bases lining up with TRBD1. The sequence derives from a human donor who was either an allogeneic HSCT recipient or a stem cell or donor lymphocyte infusion donor (not recorded which). It is not recorded whose cells these are; they may come from a transplant donor. The sample consisted of blood, either unsorted or a sorted T cell fraction (not recorded which). The CDR3 DNA reads as TGTGCCAGCAGTTCCAAATTGCAACAGGGGGGCAATCAGCCCCAGCATTTT. Residues: CASSSKLQQGGNQPQHF.